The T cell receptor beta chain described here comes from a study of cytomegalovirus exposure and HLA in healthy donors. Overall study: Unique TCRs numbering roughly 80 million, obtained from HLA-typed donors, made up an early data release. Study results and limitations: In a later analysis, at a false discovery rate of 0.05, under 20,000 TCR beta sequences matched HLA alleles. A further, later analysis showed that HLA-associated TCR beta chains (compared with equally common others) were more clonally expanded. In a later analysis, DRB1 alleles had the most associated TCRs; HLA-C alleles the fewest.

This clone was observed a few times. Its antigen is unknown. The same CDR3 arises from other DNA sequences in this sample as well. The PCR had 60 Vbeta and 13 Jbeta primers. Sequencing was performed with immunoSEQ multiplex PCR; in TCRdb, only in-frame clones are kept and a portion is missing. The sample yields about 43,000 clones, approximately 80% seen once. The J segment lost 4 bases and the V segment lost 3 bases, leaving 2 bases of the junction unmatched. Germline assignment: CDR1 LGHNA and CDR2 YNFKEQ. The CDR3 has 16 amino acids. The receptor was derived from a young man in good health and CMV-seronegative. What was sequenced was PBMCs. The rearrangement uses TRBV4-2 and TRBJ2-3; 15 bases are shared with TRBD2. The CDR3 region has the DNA TGTGCCAGCAGCCAGGGACTAGCGGGAGGCCCAGATACGCAGTATTTT. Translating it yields CASSQGLAGGPDTQYF.